The next 27 T cell receptor beta chains were all read from a single sample in a study of neurological immune-mediated disorders (dated by TCRdb to the late 2010s). The method was 5' RACE. TCRdb names Illumina HiSeq 2500 as the instrument used. TCRdb reprocessed the public reads (quality trimming at Q25 with fastp, clone calling with MiXCR) and kept in-frame beta chains. CDR3 protein duplicates are merged, each entry listing the most common genes and DNA. This sample holds tens of thousands of distinct CDR3 sequences; roughly 2.5% were observed only once. About 3% of the sample rests with the top ten. Source material: PBMCs. Receptors originate from a man between 45 and 60 years old with multiple sclerosis.

This clonotype was seen ten or more times. Its ends do not fully match the called genes, so a read error is possible. This chain joins TRBV7-2 and TRBJ2-3, with 10 nucleotides matching TRBD2. The CDR3 contains 18 residues. Germline V gene data show CDR1 as SGHTA and CDR2 as FQGNSA. The CDR3 DNA is TGTGCCAGCAGCTTAGCCGTCCAGCGGGGGGGATATAGAGATTCGCAGTATTTT. It yields the protein CASSLAVQRGGYRDSQYF.

This clonotype was observed at least ten times. V is TRBV20-1 and J is TRBJ2-1; 7 nucleotides match TRBD2. V lost 8 bases and J lost 6; bases outside the gene matches: 13. Germline V gives CDR1 DFQATT, CDR2 SNEGSKA (reference sequence). The CDR3 contains 14 residues. CDR3 nucleotide sequence: TGCAGTCAGCTAGCCGCTCGGGGGGTCAATGAGCAGTTCTTC. Translation gives CSQLAARGVNEQFF.

CDR3 coding DNA: TGTGCCAGCAAAGCGGGGGGCTCCTATAATTCACCCCTCCACTTT. It specifies CASKAGGSYNSPLHF. The chain links TRBV27 to TRBJ1-6, with a weak D call TRBD1 (5 bases). V was trimmed by 7 bases and J by 0 bases, leaving 10 bases between them. CDR3 length: 15 amino acids. CDR1 and CDR2 from the germline V gene are MNHEY and SMNVEV (reference sequence).

The sample holds many counts of this clonotype. The chain has TRBV5-5 and TRBJ2-4; 7 bases line up with TRBD1. Germline V gives CDR1 SGHKS, CDR2 YYEKEE (reference sequence). The CDR3 length is 18 residues. Trimming at V came to 4 bases and at J to 2 bases, leaving 15 bases not matched to a gene. The CDR3 is CASSPLFRDRVTKNIQYF. The CDR3 bases are TGTGCCAGCAGCCCTCTCTTCCGAGACAGGGTAACCAAAAACATTCAGTACTTC.

This clonotype was counted ten times or more. J is TRBJ2-1 and V is TRBV29-1; D ambiguous. This CDR3 is built from 13 residues. V shed 4 bases and J shed 5 bases, with 12 bases lying between them. Germline V gene lookup returns CDR1 SQVTM and CDR2 ANQGSEA. The CDR3 protein is CSVVGFGDNEQFF. The CDR3, as DNA: TGCAGCGTTGTTGGGTTTGGGGACAATGAGCAGTTCTTC.

There are many counts of this clonotype. V is TRBV9 and J is TRBJ2-5; D call uncertain. The germline V gene encodes CDR1 SGDLS and CDR2 YYNGEE. The CDR3 is made up of 14 amino acids. The ends were cut back, 0 bases at V and 2 bases at J, with 8 bases in the middle. The CDR3: CASSVGFRQETQYF. CDR3 nucleotide sequence: TGTGCCAGCAGCGTAGGTTTTCGGCAAGAGACCCAGTACTTC. Full variable domain (remainder filled in from reference TRBV9 and TRBJ2-5): DSGVTQTPKHLITATGQRVTLRCSPRSGDLSVYWYQQSLDQGLQFLIQYYNGEERAKGNILERFSAQQFPDLHSELNLSSLELGDSALYFCASSVGFRQETQYFGPGTRLLVL.

This clonotype was found many times. The rearrangement joins TRBV5-1 to TRBJ2-7, with D possibly TRBD1 on 5 matching bases. CDR1 is SGHRS and CDR2 is YFSETQ in the germline V gene. This CDR3 contains 18 residues. Trimming stripped 0 bases from V and 4 bases from J, with 23 bases between. Written as DNA, the CDR3 is TGCGCCAGCAGCTTGGGGCCGCCCTCCCAGGGAAGGGGATACGAGCAGTACTTC. This codes for CASSLGPPSQGRGYEQYF.

There are many counts of this clonotype. The rearrangement joins TRBV7-7 to TRBJ2-2, with 8 bases that match TRBD2. Per the germline V gene, CDR1 is SSHAT and CDR2 is FNYEAQ (reference sequence). The CDR3 totals 14 residues. Trimming removed 6 bases from V and 6 bases from J; junction bases left unmatched: 6. The CDR3 here is CASSRGGLAGELFF. DNA of the CDR3: TGTGCCAGCAGTCGGGGGGGCTTGGCCGGGGAGCTGTTTTTT.

This clonotype has a count of ten or more. This chain uses TRBV20-1 with TRBJ2-7, with D unclear. V was shortened by 4 bases and J by 3 bases, with 16 bases between the two germline ends. The germline V gene encodes CDR1 DFQATT and CDR2 SNEGSKA (reference sequence). The CDR3 has 14 amino acids. CDR3 in amino acids: CSANRLESGYEQYF. The CDR3 DNA reads as TGCAGTGCTAACCGACTTGAATCAGGCTACGAGCAGTACTTC.

This clonotype was recorded many times. The chain joins TRBV19 to TRBJ1-5; tentatively, D is TRBD1 (5 bases). The CDR3 is made up of 15 amino acids. Trimming took off 6 bases at V and 9 bases at J, with 21 bases between the two ends. Germline V lookup: CDR1 LNHDA, CDR2 SQIVND (reference sequence). Here the CDR3 DNA reads TGTGCCAGTAGCTCAAGATCCAGGGCGGGTGGGCCCCAGCATTTT. Protein: CASSSRSRAGGPQHF.

This clonotype was recorded many times. The genes are TRBV7-9 and TRBJ2-2, with D unclear. V lost 1 base, J lost 1 base, and 10 bases lay in between. The germline V gene has CDR1 SEHNR and CDR2 FQNEAQ (reference sequence). The CDR3 covers 16 residues. The CDR3 DNA is TGTGCCAGCAGCTTAGTTGGCTCCCTGAACACCGGGGAGCTGTTTTTT. This codes for CASSLVGSLNTGELFF.

This clonotype was detected many times. This sequence joins TRBV2 and TRBJ2-2; D may be TRBD1 (5 bases). The germline V gene encodes CDR1 SNHLY and CDR2 FYNNEI. Deletions cut 6 bases from V and 1 base from J, with 6 bases between. The CDR3 runs to 13 residues. CDR3 region: CASSQGNTGELFF. The CDR3 bases are TGTGCCAGCAGCCAGGGGAACACCGGGGAGCTGTTTTTT.

At least ten counts were recorded for this clonotype. The chain recombines TRBV12-3 or TRBV12-4 with TRBJ2-2, with D hard to call. V lost 6 bases to trimming and J lost 2 bases, with 4 bases between them. The CDR3 totals 12 residues. CDR3 DNA sequence: TGTGCCAGCAGAGATAACACCGGGGAGCTGTTTTTT. It is translated as CASRDNTGELFF.

The table lists this clonotype with many counts. The rearrangement uses TRBV5-5 and TRBJ1-2; D might be TRBD1 (5 bases). Trimming removed 6 bases from V and 4 bases from J, with 22 bases in between. Germline V gene sequence: CDR1 SGHKS, CDR2 YYEKEE (reference sequence). The CDR3 length is 16 residues. CDR3 in DNA: TGTGCCAGCACCCTTGAGGCGGCAGGGAATCTCTATGGCTACACCTTC. This encodes CASTLEAAGNLYGYTF.

This clonotype was observed at least ten times. This chain joins TRBV20-1 and TRBJ2-3; 7 positions agree with TRBD1. The CDR3 totals 14 residues. Germline CDR1 and CDR2: DFQATT and SNEGSKA (reference sequence). Trimming removed 6 bases from V and 0 bases from J; junction bases left unmatched: 6. The CDR3 sequence: CSAMDRRSTDTQYF. CDR3 sequence (DNA): TGCAGTGCAATGGACAGGCGGAGCACAGATACGCAGTATTTT.

This clonotype is medium-sized (0.01 to 0.1%) by share. Here the CDR3 DNA reads TGCGCCAGCAGCCAAGATACTTCGGCAGGGGGTGGACCCCTCCACTTT. Its translation is CASSQDTSAGGGPLHF. The chain couples TRBV4-3 to TRBJ1-6, with 7 bases lining up with TRBD1. V was pared by 0 bases and J by 12 bases, with 11 bases of the junction left unmatched. Germline-derived CDR1 and CDR2 are LGHNA and YSLEER. This CDR3 has 16 residues.

This clonotype was seen at least ten times. The chain is built from TRBV4-1 and TRBJ2-7; D call uncertain. Germline V gives CDR1 MGHRA, CDR2 YSYEKL. There are 17 residues in the CDR3. V lost 1 base, J lost 0 bases, and 16 bases lay in between. In DNA, the CDR3 is TGCGCCAGCAGCCAAGTTCCTACTCCAAAAAGCTCCTACGAGCAGTACTTC. Translation gives CASSQVPTPKSSYEQYF.

The CDR3 nucleotides read TGTGCCACTTCTGGGGCACCTCAGTACGAGCAGTACTTC. Translation gives CATSGAPQYEQYF. The V call is TRBV6-6, the J call TRBJ2-7, with D maybe TRBD1 (5 bases). Germline V gene sequence: CDR1 MNHNY, CDR2 SVGAGI (reference sequence). V was trimmed by 10 bases and J by 4 bases, leaving 17 bases between them. The CDR3 loop spans 13 amino acids.

This clonotype showed up many times. This rearrangement joins TRBV27 to TRBJ2-5; perhaps TRBD2 as D (5 bases). CDR1 and CDR2 from the germline V gene are MNHEY and SMNVEV (reference sequence). This CDR3 comprises 15 residues. V shed 6 bases and J shed 1 base, with 15 bases lying between them. CDR3 in amino acids: CASRPTRTFQETQYF. CDR3 in DNA: TGTGCCAGCAGACCGACCCGGACTTTCCAAGAGACCCAGTACTTC.

This clonotype was found many times. The chain employs TRBV20-1 and TRBJ2-2; perhaps TRBD2 as D (5 bases). Trimming removed 6 bases from V and 4 bases from J, with 12 bases in between. The CDR3 runs 13 residues. CDR1 is DFQATT, CDR2 SNEGSKA, per germline (reference sequence). In DNA form, the CDR3 reads TGCAGTGCCGACCCTCGGGGCACCGGGGAGCTGTTTTTT. It translates to CSADPRGTGELFF.

This clonotype has a count of ten or more. DNA for the CDR3: TGCAGTGCTAGAGATCCTGGGGGGTCCTACGAGCAGTACTTC. The encoded protein is CSARDPGGSYEQYF. The rearrangement joins TRBV20-1 to TRBJ2-7; TRBD2 is a possible D gene (6 bases). The length of the CDR3 is 14 residues. Germline CDR1 and CDR2: DFQATT and SNEGSKA (reference sequence). The V gene lost 0 bases and the J gene lost 1 base, with 10 bases spanning the gap.

This clonotype was observed at least ten times. The chain combines TRBV7-7 with TRBJ2-5; unclear D gene. The length of the CDR3 is 13 residues. V was shortened by 1 base and J by 3 bases, with 6 bases between the two germline ends. CDR1 and CDR2 from the germline V gene are SSHAT and FNYEAQ (reference sequence). The CDR3 DNA reads as TGTGCCAGCAGCTTAGACGGAAAAGAGACCCAGTACTTC. Its protein product is CASSLDGKETQYF.

This clonotype has ten or more counts. J is TRBJ2-1 and V is TRBV4-3; weak D call: TRBD2 (6 bases). The V and J ends lost 0 bases and 4 bases respectively, with 13 bases between them. This CDR3 has 16 residues. CDR1 and CDR2 (germline): LGHNA, YSLEER. In nucleotides, the CDR3 is TGCGCCAGCAGCCAAGATGGGCTAGCGTATTACAATGAGCAGTTCTTC. This translates into CASSQDGLAYYNEQFF.

This clonotype appeared many times. The chain links TRBV6-2 or TRBV6-3 to TRBJ2-3; no clear D gene. This CDR3 contains 13 residues. Germline V gene lookup returns CDR1 MNHEY and CDR2 SVGEGT. V was shortened by 0 bases and J by 5 bases, with 6 bases between the two germline ends. The CDR3, as DNA: TGTGCCAGCAGTTACTCGATGGGAGATACGCAGTATTTT. Its protein product is CASSYSMGDTQYF.

This clonotype was detected many times. This chain links TRBV5-1 with TRBJ1-1; 7 nucleotides align to TRBD1. V dropped 0 bases and J dropped 4; count of bases not matched to a gene: 3. The CDR3 loop spans 14 amino acids. The germline CDR1 and CDR2 sequences are SGHRS and YFSETQ. As DNA, the CDR3 is TGCGCCAGCAGCTTGGGGGCAGGGGGCACTGAAGCTTTCTTT. Protein sequence: CASSLGAGGTEAFF.

This clonotype was recorded at least ten times. The chain has TRBV5-1 and TRBJ1-6; no firm D call. The CDR3 runs to 15 residues. With 5 bases removed from V and 5 bases from J, the gap between germline ends came to 14 bases. The germline V gene encodes CDR1 SGHRS and CDR2 YFSETQ. The CDR3 bases are TGCGCCAGCAGGGACGCCTTAGGTGATAATTCACCCCTCCACTTT. It yields the protein CASRDALGDNSPLHF.

Many counts were recorded for this clonotype. The chain employs TRBV5-1 and TRBJ1-6; 7 bases map to TRBD1. The CDR3 loop spans 15 amino acids. J was trimmed by 5 bases and V by 4 bases; bases with no gene match: 6. Germline assignment: CDR1 SGHRS and CDR2 YFSETQ. The CDR3 spells CASSPGTADNSPLHF. The CDR3 DNA sequence: TGCGCCAGCAGCCCCGGGACAGCAGATAATTCACCCCTCCACTTT.